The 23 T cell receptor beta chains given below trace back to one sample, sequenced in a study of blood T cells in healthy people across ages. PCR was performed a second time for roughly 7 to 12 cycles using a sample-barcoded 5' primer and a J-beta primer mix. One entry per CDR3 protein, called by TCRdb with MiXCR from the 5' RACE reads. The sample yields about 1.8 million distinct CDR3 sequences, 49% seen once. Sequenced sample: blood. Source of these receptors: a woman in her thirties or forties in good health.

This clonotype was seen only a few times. The CDR3 spells CASSQPRGASQQTQYF. CDR3 nucleotide sequence: TGCGCCAGCAGCCAACCGAGGGGGGCCTCTCAACAGACCCAGTACTTC. V and J are TRBV4-1 and TRBJ2-5; either TRBD1 or TRBD2 may fit D (6 bases each). Germline loops: CDR1 MGHRA, CDR2 YSYEKL. Deletions cut 2 bases from V and 6 bases from J, with 19 bases between. The CDR3 consists of 16 residues.

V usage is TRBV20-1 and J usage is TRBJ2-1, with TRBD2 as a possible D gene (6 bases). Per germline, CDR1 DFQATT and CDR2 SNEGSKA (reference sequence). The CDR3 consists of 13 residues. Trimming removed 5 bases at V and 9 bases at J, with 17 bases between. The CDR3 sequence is CSAPLSLAREQFF. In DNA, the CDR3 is TGCAGTGCTCCCCTTAGTCTAGCGCGTGAGCAGTTCTTC.

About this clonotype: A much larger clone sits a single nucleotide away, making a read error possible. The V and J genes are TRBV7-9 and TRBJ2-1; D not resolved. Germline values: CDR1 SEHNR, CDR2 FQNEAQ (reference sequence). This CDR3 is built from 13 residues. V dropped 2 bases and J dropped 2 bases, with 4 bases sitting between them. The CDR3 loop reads CASSLHPYNEQFF. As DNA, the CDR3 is TGTGCCAGCAGCTTACATCCCTACAATGAGCAGTTCTTC. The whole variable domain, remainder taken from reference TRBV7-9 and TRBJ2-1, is DTGVSQNPRHKITKRGQNVTFRCDPISEHNRLYWYRQTLGQGPEFLTYFQNEAQLEKSRLLSDRFSAERPKGSFSTLEIQRTEQGDSAMYLCASSLHPYNEQFFGPGTRLTVL.

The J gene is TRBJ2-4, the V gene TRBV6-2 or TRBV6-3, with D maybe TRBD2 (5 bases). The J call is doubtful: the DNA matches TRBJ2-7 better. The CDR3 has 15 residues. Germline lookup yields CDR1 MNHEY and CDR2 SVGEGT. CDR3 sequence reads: CATGLGSTGSHEQYF. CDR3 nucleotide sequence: TGTGCCACCGGCCTGGGGTCCACGGGGTCCCACGAGCAGTACTTC.

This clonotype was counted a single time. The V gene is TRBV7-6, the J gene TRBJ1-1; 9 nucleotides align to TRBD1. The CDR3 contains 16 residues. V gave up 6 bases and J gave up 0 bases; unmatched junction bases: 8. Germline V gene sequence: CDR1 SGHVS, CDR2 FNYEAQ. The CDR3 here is CASRIGTGYMNTEAFF. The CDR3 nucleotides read TGTGCCAGCAGGATTGGGACAGGGTACATGAACACTGAAGCTTTCTTT. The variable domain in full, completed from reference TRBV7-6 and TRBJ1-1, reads GAGVSQSPRYKVTKRGQDVALRCDPISGHVSLYWYRQALGQGPEFLTYFNYEAQQDKSGLPNDRFSAERPEGSISTLTIQRTEQRDSAMYRCASRIGTGYMNTEAFFGQGTRLTVV.

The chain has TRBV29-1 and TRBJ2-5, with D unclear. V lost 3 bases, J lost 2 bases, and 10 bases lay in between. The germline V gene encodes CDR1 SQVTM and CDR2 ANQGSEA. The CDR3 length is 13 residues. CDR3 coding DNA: TGCAGCGTTGAGGTGGCTATGCAAGAGACCCAGTACTTC. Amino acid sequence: CSVEVAMQETQYF. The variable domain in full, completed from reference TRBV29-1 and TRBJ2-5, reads SAVISQKPSRDICQRGTSLTIQCQVDSQVTMMFWYRQQPGQSLTLIATANQGSEATYESGFVIDKFPISRPNLTFSTLTVSNMSPEDSSIYLCSVEVAMQETQYFGPGTRLLVL.

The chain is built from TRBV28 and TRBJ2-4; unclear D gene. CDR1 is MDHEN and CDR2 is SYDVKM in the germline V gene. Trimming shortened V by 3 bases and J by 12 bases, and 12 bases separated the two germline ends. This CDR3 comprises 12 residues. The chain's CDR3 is CASSLALYGQYF. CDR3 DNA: TGTGCCAGCAGTTTGGCCCTATATGGTCAGTACTTC.

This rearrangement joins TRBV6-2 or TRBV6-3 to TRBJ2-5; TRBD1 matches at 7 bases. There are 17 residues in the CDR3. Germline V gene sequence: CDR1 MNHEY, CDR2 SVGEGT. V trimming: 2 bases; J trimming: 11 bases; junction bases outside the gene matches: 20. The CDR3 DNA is TGTGCCAGCAGTTACGTTAGGGGGCGATCCCTCTCCTACAAGCAGTACTTC. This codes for CASSYVRGRSLSYKQYF.

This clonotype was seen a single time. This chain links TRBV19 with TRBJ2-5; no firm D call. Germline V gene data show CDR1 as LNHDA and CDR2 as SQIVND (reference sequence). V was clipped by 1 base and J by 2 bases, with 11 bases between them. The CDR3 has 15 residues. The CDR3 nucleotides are TGTGCCAGTAGTATAGTCGGAACTCCTCAAGAGACCCAGTACTTC. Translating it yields CASSIVGTPQETQYF. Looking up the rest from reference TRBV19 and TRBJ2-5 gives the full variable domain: DGGITQSPKYLFRKEGQNVTLSCEQNLNHDAMYWYRQDPGQGLRLIYYSQIVNDFQKGDIAEGYSVSREKKESFPLTVTSAQKNPTAFYLCASSIVGTPQETQYFGPGTRLLVL.

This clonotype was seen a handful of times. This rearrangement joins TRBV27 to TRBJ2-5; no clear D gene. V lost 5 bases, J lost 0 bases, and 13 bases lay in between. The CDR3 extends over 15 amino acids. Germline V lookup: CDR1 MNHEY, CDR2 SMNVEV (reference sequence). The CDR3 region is CASSPTWGYQETQYF. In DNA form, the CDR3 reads TGTGCCAGCAGTCCGACCTGGGGTTACCAAGAGACCCAGTACTTC.

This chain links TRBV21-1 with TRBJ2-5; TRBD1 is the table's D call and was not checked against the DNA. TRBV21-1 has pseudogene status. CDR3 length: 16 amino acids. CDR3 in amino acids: CASSKAWGDDQETQYF. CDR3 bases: TGTGCCAGCAGCAAAGCGTGGGGGGATGATCAAGAGACCCAGTACTTC.

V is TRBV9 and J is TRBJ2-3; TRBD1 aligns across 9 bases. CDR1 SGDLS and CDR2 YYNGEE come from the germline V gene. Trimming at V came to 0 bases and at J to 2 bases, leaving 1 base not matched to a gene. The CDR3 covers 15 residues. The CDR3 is CASSVEQGATDTQYF. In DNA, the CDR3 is TGTGCCAGCAGCGTAGAACAGGGGGCCACAGATACGCAGTATTTT.

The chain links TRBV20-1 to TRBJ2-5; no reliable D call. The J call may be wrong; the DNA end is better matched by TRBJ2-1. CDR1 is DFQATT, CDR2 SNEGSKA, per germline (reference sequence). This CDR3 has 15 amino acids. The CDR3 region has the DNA TGCAGTGCCCCTATCCTACGGGCCAATCAAGAGACCCAGTTCTTC. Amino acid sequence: CSAPILRANQETQFF.

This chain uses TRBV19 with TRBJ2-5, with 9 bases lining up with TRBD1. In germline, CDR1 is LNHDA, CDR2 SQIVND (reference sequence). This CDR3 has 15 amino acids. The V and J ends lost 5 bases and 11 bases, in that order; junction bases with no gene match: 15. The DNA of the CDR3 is TGTGCCAGTAGTCTCGGACAGGGGCCTCAAGATGAGCAGTACTTC. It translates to CASSLGQGPQDEQYF.

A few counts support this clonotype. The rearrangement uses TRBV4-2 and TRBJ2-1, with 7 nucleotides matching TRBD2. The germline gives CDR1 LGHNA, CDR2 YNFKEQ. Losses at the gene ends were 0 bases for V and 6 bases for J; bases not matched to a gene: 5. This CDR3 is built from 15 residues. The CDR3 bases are TGTGCCAGCAGCCAAGATTGGGGGGGGAGCAATGAGCAGTTCTTC. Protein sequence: CASSQDWGGSNEQFF.

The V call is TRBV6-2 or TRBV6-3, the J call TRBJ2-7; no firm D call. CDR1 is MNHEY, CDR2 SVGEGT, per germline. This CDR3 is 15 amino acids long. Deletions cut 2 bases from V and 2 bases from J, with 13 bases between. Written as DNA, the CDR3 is TGTGCCAGCAGTTACGGGCACGGCTTGCCCTACGAGCAGTACTTC. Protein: CASSYGHGLPYEQYF.

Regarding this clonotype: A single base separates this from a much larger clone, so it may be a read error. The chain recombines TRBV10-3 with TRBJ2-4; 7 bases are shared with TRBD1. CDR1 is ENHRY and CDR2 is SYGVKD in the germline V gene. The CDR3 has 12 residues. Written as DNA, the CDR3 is TGTGCCACCAGTGAGTCGAACAGGGGCCAGTACTTC. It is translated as CATSESNRGQYF.

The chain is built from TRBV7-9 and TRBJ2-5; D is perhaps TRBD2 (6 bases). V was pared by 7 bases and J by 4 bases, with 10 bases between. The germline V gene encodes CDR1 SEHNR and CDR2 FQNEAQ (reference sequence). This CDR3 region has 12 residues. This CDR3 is CASNSGVETQYF. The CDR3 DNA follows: TGTGCCAGCAATTCGGGGGTAGAGACCCAGTACTTC.

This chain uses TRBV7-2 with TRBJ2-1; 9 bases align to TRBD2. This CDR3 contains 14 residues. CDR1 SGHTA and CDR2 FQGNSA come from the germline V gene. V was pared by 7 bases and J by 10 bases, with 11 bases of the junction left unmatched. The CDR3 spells CASKIAGVQQEQFF. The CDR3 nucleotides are TGTGCCAGCAAGATAGCGGGGGTCCAGCAGGAGCAGTTCTTC.

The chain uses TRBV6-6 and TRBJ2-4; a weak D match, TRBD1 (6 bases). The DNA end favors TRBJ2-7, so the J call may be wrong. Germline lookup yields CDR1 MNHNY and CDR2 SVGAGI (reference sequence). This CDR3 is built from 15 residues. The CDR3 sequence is CASSDYRGSRNEQYF. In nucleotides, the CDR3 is TGTGCCAGCAGTGACTATAGGGGGTCCCGAAACGAGCAGTACTTC.

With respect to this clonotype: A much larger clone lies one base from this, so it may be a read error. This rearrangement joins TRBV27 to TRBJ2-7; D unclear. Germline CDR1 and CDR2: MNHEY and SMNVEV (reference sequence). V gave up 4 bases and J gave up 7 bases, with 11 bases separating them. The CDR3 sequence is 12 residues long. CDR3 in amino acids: CASSSGFNEQYF. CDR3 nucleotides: TGTGCCAGCAGTTCCGGGTTCAATGAGCAGTACTTC.

The CDR3, as DNA: TGTGCCAGCAGCCAACCCATCCAGGGGTATTACAATGAGCAGTTCTTC. Translated: CASSQPIQGYYNEQFF. The gene calls are TRBV7-9 and TRBJ2-1; TRBD1 is a possible D gene (6 bases). Germline V gene lookup returns CDR1 SEHNR and CDR2 FQNEAQ (reference sequence). Trimming shortened V by 5 bases and J by 4 bases, and 18 bases separated the two germline ends. The CDR3 runs 16 residues.

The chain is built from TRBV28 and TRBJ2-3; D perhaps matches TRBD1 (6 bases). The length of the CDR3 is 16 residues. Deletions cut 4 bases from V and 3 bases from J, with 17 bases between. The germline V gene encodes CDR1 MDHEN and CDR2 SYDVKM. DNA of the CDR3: TGTGCCAGCAGTTCCGCCTGGGGGCCCGCGACAGATACGCAGTATTTT. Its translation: CASSSAWGPATDTQYF.